This T cell receptor beta chain is from a study of radiation and T cells in renal cell carcinoma. TCRdb's copy holds only in-frame clones and misses some; the assay was immunoSEQ multiplex PCR. The top ten hold around 17% of the sample, which has 140,000 or so clones, approximately 86% seen once. The V gene's germline CDR1 is SGHTA and CDR2 FQGNSA. This CDR3 spans 13 amino acids. The trim removed 5 bases at V and 2 bases at J, leaving 3 bases unmatched. Study outcomes and limitations: Without pretreatment biopsies, baseline tumor clonotype presence was undetermined.

On this clone: Its target is unknown.

Sample time point: blood 4 weeks post-SBRT, at nephrectomy. Sample treatment: 15 Gy SBRT to primary tumor, nephrectomy 4 weeks later. Nephrectomy followed 15 Gy stereotactic body radiation by 4 weeks. Sequenced material: blood, taken from a patient whose treatment included radiotherapy and nephrectomy. This clonotype was obtained from a woman in her forties or fifties with renal cell carcinoma. The chain joins TRBV7-2 to TRBJ2-7, with TRBD1 matching over 7 bases. CDR3 sequence reads: CASSRDSTYEQYF. CDR3 bases: TGTGCCAGCAGCCGGGACAGTACCTACGAGCAGTACTTC.